A single sample gave rise to the 27 T cell receptor beta chains below, sequenced in a study of radiation and T cells in renal cell carcinoma. Time point reported: blood 4 weeks post-SBRT, at nephrectomy. Treatment reported: 15 Gy SBRT to primary tumor, nephrectomy 4 weeks later. Repertoires were generated with immunoSEQ multiplex PCR, while TCRdb's copy carries only in-frame clones and drops some. In the table there are 50,000 to 65,000 clones, about 80% of which are singletons. The specimen comprised blood, sampled from a patient whose treatment included radiotherapy and nephrectomy. The origin of the receptors is a man in his sixties with renal cell carcinoma.

This clone was seen a few times. This chain connects TRBV18 to TRBJ1-1, with TRBD1 identical over 7 bases. The V and J ends lost 4 bases and 5 bases, in that order; junction bases with no gene match: 10. CDR1 is KGHSH and CDR2 is LQKENI in the germline V gene. CDR3 length: 15 amino acids. CDR3 nucleotides: TGTGCCAGCTCACTCCCGACAGGGTGGAGAACTGAAGCTTTCTTT. It codes for CASSLPTGWRTEAFF.

This chain connects TRBV6-1 to TRBJ2-2, with 11 positions matching TRBD1. The CDR3 length is 14 residues. Germline V lookup: CDR1 MNHNS, CDR2 SASEGT. Losses at the gene ends were 8 bases for V and 6 bases for J; bases not matched to a gene: 5. CDR3 sequence (DNA): TGTGCCAGCGACCGGGACAGGGGGTCCGGGGAGCTGTTTTTT. Translation: CASDRDRGSGELFF.

This chain links TRBV7-2 with TRBJ1-3, with D unclear. Trimming pared 5 bases from V and 4 bases from J, leaving 12 bases between. Germline V CDR1 and CDR2: SGHTA, FQGNSA. This CDR3 is 14 amino acids long. CDR3 bases: TGTGCCAGCAGCCGCGTGGCCAGCGGAAACACCATATATTTT. This codes for CASSRVASGNTIYF. The full variable domain, rest sourced from reference TRBV7-2 and TRBJ1-3, is GAGVSQSPSNKVTEKGKDVELRCDPISGHTALYWYRQSLGQGLEFLIYFQGNSAPDKSGLPSDRFSAERTGGSVSTLTIQRTQQEDSAVYLCASSRVASGNTIYFGEGSWLTVV.

This clone was seen only once. The rearrangement uses TRBV19 and TRBJ1-1; D gene uncertain. Germline lookup yields CDR1 LNHDA and CDR2 SQIVND (reference sequence). V was clipped by 8 bases and J by 5 bases, with 18 bases between them. The CDR3 runs to 14 residues. CDR3 protein: CASRQRSRLTEAFF. CDR3 DNA: TGTGCCAGTCGACAAAGGTCGAGGTTAACTGAAGCTTTCTTT.

CDR3 nucleotides: TGCAGCGTTGTCCCTGCCGGCAGGGGGCTATCTGGGGCCAACGTCCTGACTTTC. This encodes CSVVPAGRGLSGANVLTF. The J gene is TRBJ2-6, the V gene TRBV29-1; TRBD1 agrees at 8 bases. Per germline, CDR1 SQVTM and CDR2 ANQGSEA. The CDR3 loop spans 18 amino acids. Germline trimming cut 4 bases from V and 1 base from J; bases unmatched to any gene: 12.

The rearrangement links TRBV2 to TRBJ2-2; 7 nucleotides line up with TRBD1. Per the germline V gene, CDR1 is SNHLY and CDR2 is FYNNEI. Germline trimming cut 7 bases from V and 2 bases from J; bases unmatched to any gene: 4. There are 14 residues in the CDR3. CDR3 coding DNA: TGTGCCAGCAAGGACAGGATAAACACCGGGGAGCTGTTTTTT. Its translation is CASKDRINTGELFF. Variable domain in full (rest from reference TRBV2 and TRBJ2-2): EPEVTQTPSHQVTQMGQEVILRCVPISNHLYFYWYRQILGQKVEFLVSFYNNEISEKSEIFDDQFSVERPDGSNFTLKIRSTKLEDSAMYFCASKDRINTGELFFGEGSRLTVL.

The chain recombines TRBV5-4 with TRBJ1-1, with D unresolved. The germline CDR1 and CDR2 sequences are SGHNT and YYREEE (reference sequence). Trimming left V 0 bases short and J 1 base short, with 4 bases between. The CDR3 loop spans 13 amino acids. CDR3 DNA sequence: TGTGCCAGCAGCTTGGTGGCGAACACTGAAGCTTTCTTT. It translates to CASSLVANTEAFF.

The rearrangement uses TRBV29-1 and TRBJ2-5; 7 bases map to TRBD2. J lost 5 bases, V lost 4 bases, and 10 bases had no gene match. This CDR3 has 14 residues. Germline CDR1 SQVTM, CDR2 ANQGSEA. The CDR3 coding sequence is TGCAGCGTTGTTACTAGCGTGGGAACGGAGACCCAGTACTTC. This codes for CSVVTSVGTETQYF.

By its share, this clone is medium-sized. This chain links TRBV5-5 with TRBJ1-1; TRBD1 aligns across 8 bases. CDR1 and CDR2 (germline): SGHKS, YYEKEE (reference sequence). The CDR3 sequence is 15 residues long. V was pared by 0 bases and J by 5 bases, with 6 bases of the junction left unmatched. CDR3 in amino acids: CASSLDWTGMTEAFF. The CDR3 region has the DNA TGTGCCAGCAGCTTGGATTGGACAGGGATGACTGAAGCTTTCTTT.

The chain combines TRBV7-9 with TRBJ2-3; the D gene is possibly TRBD1 (7 bases). The length of the CDR3 is 16 residues. CDR1 SEHNR and CDR2 FQNEAQ come from the germline V gene (reference sequence). V lost 5 bases, J lost 4 bases, and 19 bases lay in between. CDR3 bases: TGTGCCAGCAGCCCCGTCCGGCAGGGGGGAGCAGATACGCAGTATTTT. It translates to CASSPVRQGGADTQYF.

This clone has just one count. The V call is TRBV2, the J call TRBJ1-4; unclear D gene. Germline V gives CDR1 SNHLY, CDR2 FYNNEI. Trimming cost V 6 bases and J 4 bases, with 15 bases left between them. This CDR3 contains 15 residues. The CDR3 reads CASRRVGKVNEKLFF. For the CDR3, the DNA is TGTGCCAGCAGGAGGGTCGGCAAAGTTAATGAAAAACTGTTTTTT.

V usage is TRBV5-1 and J usage is TRBJ2-6, with no clear D. Trimming took 3 bases from V and 0 from J, leaving 7 bases between them. The CDR3 runs to 15 residues. Germline CDR1 is SGHRS and CDR2 is YFSETQ. Written as DNA, the CDR3 is TGCGCCAGCAGCTCCCTAACCTCTGGGGCCAACGTCCTGACTTTC. Translated, it gives CASSSLTSGANVLTF.

V is TRBV5-1 and J is TRBJ2-5, with a weak D call TRBD1 (6 bases). Germline assignment: CDR1 SGHRS and CDR2 YFSETQ. V lost 6 bases and J lost 1, with 10 bases in between. There are 13 residues in the CDR3. CDR3 nucleotide sequence: TGCGCCAGCAACGACAGGACCCAAGAGACCCAGTACTTC. This gives the protein CASNDRTQETQYF. The full variable domain, in which reference TRBV5-1 and TRBJ2-5 provide the parts outside the CDR3, is KAGVTQTPRYLIKTRGQQVTLSCSPISGHRSVSWYQQTPGQGLQFLFEYFSETQRNKGNFPGRFSGRQFSNSRSEMNVSTLELGDSALYLCASNDRTQETQYFGPGTRLLVL.

The chain has TRBV25-1 and TRBJ1-2; D unresolved. The germline V gene encodes CDR1 MGHDK and CDR2 SYGVNS. V shed 6 bases and J shed 0 bases, with 8 bases lying between them. The CDR3 is made up of 13 amino acids. CDR3 coding DNA: TGTGCCAGCAGCCTTACAACTAACTATGGCTACACCTTC. Protein sequence: CASSLTTNYGYTF.

This clone has more than one count but fewer than ten. The chain joins TRBV9 to TRBJ1-1; 11 bases map to TRBD1. Germline values: CDR1 SGDLS, CDR2 YYNGEE. The CDR3 length is 15 residues. After removal of 5 bases from V and 7 bases from J, the junction contained 10 bases not matched to a gene. Here the CDR3 DNA reads TGTGCCAGCAGACCCGGTAGGACAGGGGGCAATGAAGCTTTCTTT. It codes for CASRPGRTGGNEAFF.

The CDR3 sequence: CASSKLIGANTEAFF. In DNA form, the CDR3 reads TGTGCCAGCAGTAAGCTTATTGGGGCTAACACTGAAGCTTTCTTT. This chain joins TRBV7-2 and TRBJ1-1; TRBD1 might be the D (5 bases). Trimming shortened V by 6 bases and J by 2 bases, and 16 bases separated the two germline ends. Germline V gives CDR1 SGHTA, CDR2 FQGNSA. There are 15 residues in the CDR3.

A few counts support this clone. The rearrangement joins TRBV7-2 to TRBJ2-5; 11 nucleotides agree with TRBD2. This CDR3 spans 15 amino acids. After removal of 5 bases from V and 2 bases from J, the junction contained 4 bases not matched to a gene. CDR1 is SGHTA, CDR2 FQGNSA, per germline. As DNA, the CDR3 is TGTGCCAGCAGCCAGGGACTAGCGGCTCAAGAGACCCAGTACTTC. Translating it yields CASSQGLAAQETQYF.

The chain is built from TRBV14 and TRBJ1-4; 11 bases fit TRBD1. The J segment lost 0 bases and the V segment lost 4 bases, leaving 4 bases of the junction unmatched. There are 17 residues in the CDR3. The germline V gene encodes CDR1 SGHDN and CDR2 FVKESK. The CDR3 coding sequence is TGTGCCAGCAGCCCGGACAGGGGGCTTTCAACTAATGAAAAACTGTTTTTT. It encodes CASSPDRGLSTNEKLFF.

This chain connects TRBV2 to TRBJ2-1; tentatively, D is TRBD1 or TRBD2 (6 bases each). In germline, CDR1 is SNHLY, CDR2 FYNNEI. V lost 1 base, J lost 2 bases, and 9 bases lay in between. The CDR3 totals 15 residues. CDR3 bases: TGTGCCAGCAGTGAAGGTGGGGGGCCCTACAATGAGCAGTTCTTC. Translated: CASSEGGGPYNEQFF.

This sequence joins TRBV5-6 and TRBJ2-2; 7 bases are shared with TRBD2. J lost 10 bases, V lost 4 bases, and 10 bases had no gene match. This CDR3 spans 14 amino acids. CDR1 and CDR2 (germline): SGHDT, YYEEEE. The CDR3 is CASSLRLAKEELFF. CDR3 coding DNA: TGTGCCAGCAGCCTTCGACTAGCCAAGGAGGAGCTGTTTTTT.

This clone was detected only once. This chain uses TRBV4-2 with TRBJ2-5; D is ambiguous. The V end was cut by 1 base, the J end by 2 bases, with 11 bases between. The CDR3 loop spans 15 amino acids. Germline V lookup: CDR1 LGHNA, CDR2 YNFKEQ. CDR3 amino acids: CASSQVTRQQETQYF. The CDR3 DNA sequence: TGTGCCAGCAGCCAAGTGACTCGTCAACAAGAGACCCAGTACTTC.

The V call is TRBV5-1, the J call TRBJ2-2, with a weak D call TRBD2 (6 bases). CDR1 and CDR2 from the germline V gene are SGHRS and YFSETQ. Trimming cost V 6 bases and J 2 bases, with 26 bases left between them. The CDR3 sequence is 19 residues long. Here the CDR3 DNA reads TGCGCCAGCAAACCCGTCCGACTAGACGTCCACACTAACACCGGGGAGCTGTTTTTT. It codes for CASKPVRLDVHTNTGELFF.

This sequence joins TRBV25-1 and TRBJ2-3; 7 bases align to TRBD2. The ends lost 3 bases at V and 3 bases at J; junction bases unmatched: 9. Germline V gives CDR1 MGHDK, CDR2 SYGVNS. This CDR3 is built from 16 residues. This CDR3 reads CASSDFTAGETDTQYF. DNA for the CDR3: TGTGCCAGCAGTGACTTCACGGCGGGAGAGACAGATACGCAGTATTTT.

The chain links TRBV11-3 to TRBJ2-5; TRBD1 matches at 11 bases. J lost 3 bases, V lost 5 bases, and 11 bases had no gene match. The CDR3 contains 17 residues. The germline gives CDR1 SGHNT, CDR2 YENEEA. This CDR3 reads CASSLRPPGQGEETQYF. The DNA of the CDR3 is TGTGCCAGCAGCCTTCGCCCCCCGGGACAGGGGGAAGAGACCCAGTACTTC.

This clone was seen only once. V is TRBV6-5 and J is TRBJ1-2, with D possibly TRBD1 on 5 matching bases. Germline CDR1 and CDR2: MNHEY and SVGAGI. V was pared by 10 bases and J by 0 bases, with 12 bases between. The length of the CDR3 is 13 residues. The CDR3 protein is CATRVSANYGYTF. As DNA, the CDR3 is TGTGCCACCAGGGTATCGGCTAACTATGGCTACACCTTC.

The chain couples TRBV19 to TRBJ2-5, with 8 bases identical to TRBD2. The CDR3 totals 14 residues. V shed 4 bases, J shed 3 bases, and the junction held 4 bases outside the gene matches. Looked up from germline, CDR1 is LNHDA and CDR2 is SQIVND (reference sequence). In DNA, the CDR3 is TGTGCCAGTAGTAACCTACTAGCGGAAGAGACCCAGTACTTC. Translating it yields CASSNLLAEETQYF.

In its sample, this clone was seen a few times. The V call is TRBV2, the J call TRBJ2-2, with unresolved D. This CDR3 comprises 15 residues. V was trimmed by 9 bases and J by 1 base, leaving 15 bases between them. Germline V gives CDR1 SNHLY, CDR2 FYNNEI. The CDR3 loop is CASFPTPWNTGELFF. CDR3 coding DNA: TGTGCCAGTTTTCCCACTCCCTGGAACACCGGGGAGCTGTTTTTT.